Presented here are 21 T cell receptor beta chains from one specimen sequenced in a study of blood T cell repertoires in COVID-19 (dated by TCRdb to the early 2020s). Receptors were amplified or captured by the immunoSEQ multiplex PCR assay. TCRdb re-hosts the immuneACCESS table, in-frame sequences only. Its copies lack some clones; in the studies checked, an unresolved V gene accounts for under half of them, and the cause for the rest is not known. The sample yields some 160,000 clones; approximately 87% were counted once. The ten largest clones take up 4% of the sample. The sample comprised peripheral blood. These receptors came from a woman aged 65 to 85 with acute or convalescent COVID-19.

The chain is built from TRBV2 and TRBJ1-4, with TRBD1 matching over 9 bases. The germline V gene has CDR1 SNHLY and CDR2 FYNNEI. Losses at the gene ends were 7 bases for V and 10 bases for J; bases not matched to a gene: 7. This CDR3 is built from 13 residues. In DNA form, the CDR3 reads TGTGCCAGCAACCTACAGGGGGCGGGAAAACTGTTTTTT. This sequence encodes CASNLQGAGKLFF.

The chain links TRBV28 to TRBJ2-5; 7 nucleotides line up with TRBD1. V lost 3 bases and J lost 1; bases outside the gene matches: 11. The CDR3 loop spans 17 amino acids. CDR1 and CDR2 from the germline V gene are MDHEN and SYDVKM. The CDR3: CASSLRYRGKAQETQYF. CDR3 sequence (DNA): TGTGCCAGCAGTTTGCGATACAGGGGAAAGGCCCAAGAGACCCAGTACTTC.

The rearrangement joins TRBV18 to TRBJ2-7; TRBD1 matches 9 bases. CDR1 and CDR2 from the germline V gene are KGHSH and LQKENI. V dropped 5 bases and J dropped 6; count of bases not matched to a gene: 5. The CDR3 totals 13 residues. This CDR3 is CASSGTGSAEQYF. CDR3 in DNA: TGTGCCAGCTCAGGGACAGGGTCTGCCGAGCAGTACTTC.

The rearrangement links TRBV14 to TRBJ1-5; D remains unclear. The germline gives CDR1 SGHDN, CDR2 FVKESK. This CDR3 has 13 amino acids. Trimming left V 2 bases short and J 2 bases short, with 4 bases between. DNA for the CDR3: TGTGCCAGCAGCCAAACAGGCAATCAGCCCCAGCATTTT. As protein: CASSQTGNQPQHF.

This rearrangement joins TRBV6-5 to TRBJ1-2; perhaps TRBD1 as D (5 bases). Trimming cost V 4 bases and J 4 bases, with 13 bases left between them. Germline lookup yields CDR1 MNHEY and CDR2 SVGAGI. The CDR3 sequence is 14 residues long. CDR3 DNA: TGTGCCAGCAGTTTCGGTGGGGGGGGCTATGGCTACACCTTC. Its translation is CASSFGGGGYGYTF.

CDR3 DNA sequence: TGTGCCAGTAGTATGGGCCCAAACAGGGTTAGCAATCAGCCCCAGCATTTT. This codes for CASSMGPNRVSNQPQHF. The rearrangement links TRBV19 to TRBJ1-5; D perhaps matches TRBD1 (6 bases). Looked up from germline, CDR1 is LNHDA and CDR2 is SQIVND (reference sequence). V lost 3 bases and J 0 bases, leaving 15 bases between the germline ends. CDR3 length: 17 residues.

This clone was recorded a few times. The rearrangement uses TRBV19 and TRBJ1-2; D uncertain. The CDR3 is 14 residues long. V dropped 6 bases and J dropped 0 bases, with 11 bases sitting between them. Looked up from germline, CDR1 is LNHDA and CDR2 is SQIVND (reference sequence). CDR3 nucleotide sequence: TGTGCCAGTAGGGAATCAGGCACTAACTATGGCTACACCTTC. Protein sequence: CASRESGTNYGYTF.

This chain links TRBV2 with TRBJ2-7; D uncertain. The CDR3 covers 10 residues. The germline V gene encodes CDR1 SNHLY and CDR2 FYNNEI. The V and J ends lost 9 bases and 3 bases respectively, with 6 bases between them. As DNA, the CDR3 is TGTGCCAGTAAAATCTACGAGCAGTACTTC. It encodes CASKIYEQYF.

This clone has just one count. The CDR3 DNA reads as TGTGCCACCAGCAGAGACAGGGGACAAGAGACCCAGTACTTC. Translated, it gives CATSRDRGQETQYF. The gene calls are TRBV15 and TRBJ2-5, with a tentative D call TRBD1 (6 bases). CDR1 and CDR2 from the germline V gene are LNHNV and YYDKDF (reference sequence). The CDR3 consists of 14 residues. Deletions cut 0 bases from V and 2 bases from J, with 7 bases between.

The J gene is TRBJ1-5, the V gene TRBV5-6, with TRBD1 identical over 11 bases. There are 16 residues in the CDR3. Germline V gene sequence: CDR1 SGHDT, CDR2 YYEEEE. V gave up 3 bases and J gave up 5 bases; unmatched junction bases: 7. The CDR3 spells CASSWTGGGNHQPQHF. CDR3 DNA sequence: TGTGCCAGCAGCTGGACAGGGGGCGGGAACCATCAGCCCCAGCATTTT.

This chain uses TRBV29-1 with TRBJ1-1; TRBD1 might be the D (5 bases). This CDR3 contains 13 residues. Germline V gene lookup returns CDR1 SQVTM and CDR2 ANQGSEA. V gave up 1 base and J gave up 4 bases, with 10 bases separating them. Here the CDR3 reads CSVEVGRGTEAFF. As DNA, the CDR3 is TGCAGCGTTGAAGTAGGGAGGGGCACTGAAGCTTTCTTT.

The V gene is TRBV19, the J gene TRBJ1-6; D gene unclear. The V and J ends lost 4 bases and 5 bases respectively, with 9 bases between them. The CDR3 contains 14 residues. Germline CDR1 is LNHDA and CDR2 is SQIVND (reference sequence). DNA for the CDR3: TGTGCCAGTAGTACGCGACGGGATAATTCACCCCTCCACTTT. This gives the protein CASSTRRDNSPLHF.

CDR3 sequence reads: CSVSTGYEQYF. The CDR3 DNA is TGCAGCGTTTCAACAGGGTACGAGCAGTACTTC. The V and J genes are TRBV29-1 and TRBJ2-7; tentative D call: TRBD1 (6 bases). Trimming shortened V by 5 bases and J by 4 bases, and 9 bases separated the two germline ends. The V gene's germline CDR1 is SQVTM and CDR2 ANQGSEA. The CDR3 consists of 11 residues.

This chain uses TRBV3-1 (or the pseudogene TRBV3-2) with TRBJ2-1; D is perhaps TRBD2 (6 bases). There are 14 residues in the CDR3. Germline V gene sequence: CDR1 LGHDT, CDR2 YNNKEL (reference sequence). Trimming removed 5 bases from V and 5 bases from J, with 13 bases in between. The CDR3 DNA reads TGTGCCAGCAGCGGCGGGGCCCGAAACAATGAGCAGTTCTTC. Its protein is CASSGGARNNEQFF.

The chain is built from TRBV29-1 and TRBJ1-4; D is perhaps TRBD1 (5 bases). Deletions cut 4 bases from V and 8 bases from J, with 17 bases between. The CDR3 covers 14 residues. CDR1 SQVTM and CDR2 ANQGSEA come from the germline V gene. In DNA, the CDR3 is TGCAGCGTTGCGGCGTCAGGGTCAGGCGAAAAACTGTTTTTT. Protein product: CSVAASGSGEKLFF.

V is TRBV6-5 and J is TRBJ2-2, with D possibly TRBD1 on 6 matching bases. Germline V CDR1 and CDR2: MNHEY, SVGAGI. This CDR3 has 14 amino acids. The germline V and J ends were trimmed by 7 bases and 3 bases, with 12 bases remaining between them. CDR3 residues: CASTDSLYTGELFF. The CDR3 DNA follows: TGTGCCAGCACGGACAGCTTATACACCGGGGAGCTGTTTTTT.

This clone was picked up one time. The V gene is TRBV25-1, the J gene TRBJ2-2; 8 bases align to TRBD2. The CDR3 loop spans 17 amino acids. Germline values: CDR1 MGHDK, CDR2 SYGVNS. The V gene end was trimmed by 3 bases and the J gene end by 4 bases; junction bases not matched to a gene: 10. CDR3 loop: CASSDSSGSGRTGELFF. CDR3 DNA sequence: TGTGCCAGCAGTGATTCTAGCGGGTCTGGGCGCACCGGGGAGCTGTTTTTT. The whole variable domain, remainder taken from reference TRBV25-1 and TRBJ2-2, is EADIYQTPRYLVIGTGKKITLECSQTMGHDKMYWYQQDPGMELHLIHYSYGVNSTEKGDLSSESTVSRIRTEHFPLTLESARPSHTSQYLCASSDSSGSGRTGELFFGEGSRLTVL.

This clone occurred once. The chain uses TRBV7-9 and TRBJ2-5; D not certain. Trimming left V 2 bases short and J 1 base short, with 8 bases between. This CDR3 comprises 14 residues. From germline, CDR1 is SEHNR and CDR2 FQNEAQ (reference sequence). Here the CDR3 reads CASSLQLFQETQYF. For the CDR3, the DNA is TGTGCCAGCAGCTTACAACTATTCCAAGAGACCCAGTACTTC.

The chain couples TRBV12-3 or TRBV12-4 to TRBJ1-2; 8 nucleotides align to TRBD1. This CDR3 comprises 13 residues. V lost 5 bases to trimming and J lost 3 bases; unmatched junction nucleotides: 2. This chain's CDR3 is CASSTTGDYGYTF. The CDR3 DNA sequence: TGTGCCAGCAGTACGACAGGGGACTATGGCTACACCTTC.

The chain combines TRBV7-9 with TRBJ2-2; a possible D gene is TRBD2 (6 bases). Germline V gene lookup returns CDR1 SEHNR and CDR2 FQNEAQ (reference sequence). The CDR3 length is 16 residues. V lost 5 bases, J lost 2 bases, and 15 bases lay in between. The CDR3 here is CASSAPRDFNTGELFF. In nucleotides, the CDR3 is TGTGCCAGCAGCGCACCGCGGGACTTTAACACCGGGGAGCTGTTTTTT. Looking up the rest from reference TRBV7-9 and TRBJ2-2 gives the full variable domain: DTGVSQNPRHKITKRGQNVTFRCDPISEHNRLYWYRQTLGQGPEFLTYFQNEAQLEKSRLLSDRFSAERPKGSFSTLEIQRTEQGDSAMYLCASSAPRDFNTGELFFGEGSRLTVL.

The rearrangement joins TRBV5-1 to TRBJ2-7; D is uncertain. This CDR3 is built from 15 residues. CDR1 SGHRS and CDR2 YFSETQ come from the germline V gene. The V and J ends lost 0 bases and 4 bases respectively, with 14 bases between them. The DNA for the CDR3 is TGCGCCAGCAGCTTGGTATCCCCAGTGGAGTACGAGCAGTACTTC. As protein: CASSLVSPVEYEQYF. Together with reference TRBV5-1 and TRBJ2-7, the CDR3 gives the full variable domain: KAGVTQTPRYLIKTRGQQVTLSCSPISGHRSVSWYQQTPGQGLQFLFEYFSETQRNKGNFPGRFSGRQFSNSRSEMNVSTLELGDSALYLCASSLVSPVEYEQYFGPGTRLTVT.